These 13 T cell receptor beta chains came from one sample sequenced in a study of early stage breast cancer tumors. Profiled with immunoSEQ multiplex PCR; TCRdb holds only in-frame clones, not every one. The sample records about 8,400 clones, about 80% being singletons. The sequenced sample consisted of normal breast tissue next to the tumor. The receptors derive from a person in their 60s with breast cancer.

V is TRBV5-6 and J is TRBJ1-4; D is unclear. This CDR3 is built from 13 residues. V lost 0 bases to trimming and J lost 11 bases, with 11 bases between them. Per the germline V gene, CDR1 is SGHDT and CDR2 is YYEEEE. CDR3 residues: CASSLDLSAKLFF. The CDR3 region has the DNA TGTGCCAGCAGCTTGGACCTCTCGGCTAAACTGTTTTTT.

J is TRBJ2-2 and V is TRBV7-9, with TRBD2 matching over 14 bases. The germline gives CDR1 SEHNR, CDR2 FQNEAQ (reference sequence). V was clipped by 5 bases and J by 4 bases; unmatched bases: 12. This CDR3 has 19 residues. The CDR3 nucleotides read TGTGCCAGCAGCACTGGGACTAGCGGGAGAAAAAACAGCACCGGGGAGCTGTTTTTT. This translates into CASSTGTSGRKNSTGELFF.

V usage is TRBV9 and J usage is TRBJ2-3; D gene ambiguous. The length of the CDR3 is 13 residues. Looked up from germline, CDR1 is SGDLS and CDR2 is YYNGEE. Trimming removed 0 bases from V and 6 bases from J, with 8 bases in between. The CDR3 region has the DNA TGTGCCAGCAGCGTAGGTAGTTTGGATACGCAGTATTTT. Translating gives CASSVGSLDTQYF.

This clone appeared a single time. The chain combines TRBV29-1 with TRBJ2-7, with D possibly TRBD1 on 6 matching bases. The germline V gene has CDR1 SQVTM and CDR2 ANQGSEA. This CDR3 region has 10 residues. V lost 4 bases and J 12 bases, leaving 13 bases between the germline ends. CDR3 DNA sequence: TGCAGCGTTGCCTCCGACAGGCTGTACTTC. Encoded protein: CSVASDRLYF.

The chain couples TRBV7-2 to TRBJ1-4; the D is unclear. The CDR3 contains 13 residues. Germline CDR1 and CDR2: SGHTA and FQGNSA. Trimming stripped 2 bases from V and 5 bases from J, with 6 bases between. CDR3 bases: TGTGCCAGCAGCTTAAGGCGGAATGAAAAACTGTTTTTT. This gives the protein CASSLRRNEKLFF.

This rearrangement joins TRBV6-1 to TRBJ1-5, with D hard to call. CDR3 size: 11 residues. Trimming stripped 7 bases from V and 9 bases from J, with 10 bases between. CDR1 MNHNS and CDR2 SASEGT come from the germline V gene. CDR3 in amino acids: CASKNGGPQHF. In DNA, the CDR3 is TGTGCCAGCAAGAATGGCGGGCCCCAGCATTTT.

This clone has a handful of counts. The rearrangement links TRBV19 to TRBJ2-2; D is unresolved. CDR3 length: 12 amino acids. Germline V gives CDR1 LNHDA, CDR2 SQIVND (reference sequence). V was clipped by 4 bases and J by 5 bases, with 5 bases between them. As DNA, the CDR3 is TGTGCCAGTAGTAGGGGTACCGGGGAGCTGTTTTTT. Residues: CASSRGTGELFF.

The V gene is TRBV6-6, the J gene TRBJ2-1; D perhaps matches TRBD2 (6 bases). Deletions cut 7 bases from V and 7 bases from J, with 20 bases between. This CDR3 has 15 residues. Germline CDR1 reads MNHNY; CDR2 reads SVGAGI (reference sequence). The CDR3 DNA reads as TGTGCCAGCATACAGCTAGCGAGTTACGGGAATGAGCAGTTCTTC. It specifies CASIQLASYGNEQFF.

This clone has more than one count but fewer than ten. V usage is TRBV4-1 and J usage is TRBJ2-1; the match to TRBD2 covers 7 bases. The CDR3 is made up of 14 amino acids. Germline CDR1 is MGHRA and CDR2 is YSYEKL. Trimming took 6 bases from V and 0 from J; bases not matched to a gene: 2. The CDR3 protein is CASSRGGSYNEQFF. In DNA, the CDR3 is TGCGCCAGCAGTCGCGGGGGCTCCTACAATGAGCAGTTCTTC.

The chain employs TRBV5-5 and TRBJ1-5; 7 bases are a match to TRBD1. The CDR3 loop spans 15 amino acids. Trimming at V came to 2 bases and at J to 3 bases, leaving 5 bases not matched to a gene. Germline lookup yields CDR1 SGHKS and CDR2 YYEKEE (reference sequence). The DNA of the CDR3 is TGTGCCAGCAGCTTACCAGGGGGATACAATCAGCCCCAGCATTTT. It translates to CASSLPGGYNQPQHF.

The chain is built from TRBV30 and TRBJ2-1, with D hard to call. V lost 4 bases, J lost 5 bases, and 6 bases lay in between. The CDR3 spans 11 residues. The germline V gene encodes CDR1 GTSNPN and CDR2 SVGIG (reference sequence). CDR3 coding DNA: TGTGCCTGGACTCAAAACAATGAGCAGTTCTTC. It specifies CAWTQNNEQFF.

The J gene is TRBJ2-1, the V gene TRBV5-4; no clear D. V lost 5 bases to trimming and J lost 0 bases, with 12 bases between them. CDR1 is SGHNT and CDR2 is YYREEE in the germline V gene (reference sequence). This CDR3 contains 15 residues. CDR3 nucleotide sequence: TGTGCCAGCAGTACAGAGGCTAGCTCCTACAATGAGCAGTTCTTC. It encodes CASSTEASSYNEQFF.

This clone has more than one count but fewer than ten. This rearrangement joins TRBV4-1 to TRBJ1-2; tentative D call: TRBD1 (5 bases). This CDR3 is 16 amino acids long. Germline-derived CDR1 and CDR2 are MGHRA and YSYEKL. V was shortened by 3 bases and J by 4 bases, with 18 bases between the two germline ends. In DNA, the CDR3 is TGCGCCAGCAGCCATCCAGGGTTCGGTGAGTTCTATGGCTACACCTTC. Translated, it gives CASSHPGFGEFYGYTF.